This T cell receptor beta chain was identified in a study of T cell repertoires in cytomegalovirus infection. Study-wide background: In public TCR beta signatures, there were indications of both CMV infection and matching HLA type. Study-wide results and caveats: Clonotype analysis showed dominance of the ex vivo response by HLA-C-restricted CMV-specific TCR beta clonotypes.

TCRdb used MiXCR to reprocess the reads, holding one entry per CDR3 protein. The sample yields some 350,000 distinct CDR3 sequences, around 18% seen once. Germline V gives CDR1 SGHTA, CDR2 FQGNSA. Germline trimming cut 3 bases from V and 5 bases from J; bases unmatched to any gene: 7. This CDR3 is built from 15 residues. This clonotype was counted at least ten times. Its antigen is still unknown. V gene TRBV7-2 combines with J gene TRBJ2-1, with 7 nucleotides matching TRBD2. This TCR was recovered from a human donor in good health (CMV status not recorded). Some clones in this sample may be carry-over from other donors' samples. The specimen sequenced was PBMCs. The CDR3 sequence is CASSLASGAHNEQFF. In nucleotides, the CDR3 is TGTGCCAGCAGCTTGGCTAGCGGAGCCCACAATGAGCAGTTCTTC.